The 31 T cell receptor beta chains given below trace back to one sample, sequenced in a study of beta chain features in type 1 diabetes. TCRB transcripts that were expressed got sequenced, as all of the isolated RNA had been reverse transcribed. Repertoires were generated with immunoSEQ multiplex PCR, while TCRdb's copy carries only in-frame clones and drops some. The sample lists around 250,000 clones, 25% to 30% occurring once. The material sequenced was central memory CD4+ T cells from blood. These receptors all stem from a man aged 25 to 45 in good health.

This clone was seen a few times. This rearrangement joins TRBV29-1 to TRBJ2-1, with 12 bases matching TRBD2. CDR1 and CDR2 (germline): SQVTM, ANQGSEA. V shed 6 bases, J shed 1 base, and the junction held 7 bases outside the gene matches. The CDR3 spans 16 residues. The CDR3 DNA reads as TGCAGCGTCGGCCCTGGGACTAGCGGGTCCTACAATGAGCAGTTCTTC. Its translation: CSVGPGTSGSYNEQFF.

V is TRBV7-9 and J is TRBJ1-5, with D possibly TRBD1 on 6 matching bases. CDR1 is SEHNR and CDR2 is FQNEAQ in the germline V gene (reference sequence). CDR3 length equals 14 residues. Trimming took off 5 bases at V and 5 bases at J, with 13 bases between the two ends. The CDR3 is CASSVAGTYQPQHF. The CDR3 DNA reads as TGTGCCAGCAGCGTGGCAGGGACATATCAGCCCCAGCATTTT.

About this clone itself: The junction shows a germline mismatch at one end, possibly a read error. The V gene is TRBV30, the J gene TRBJ1-1; D might be TRBD1 (6 bases). There are 13 residues in the CDR3. The germline V gene encodes CDR1 GTSNPN and CDR2 SVGIG (reference sequence). The chain's CDR3 is CAWSVGGDTEAFF. In DNA form, the CDR3 reads TGTGCCTGGAGTGTAGGGGGGGACACCGAAGCTTTCTTT. The whole variable domain, filled in from reference TRBV30 and TRBJ1-1, reads SQTIHQWPATLVQPVGSPLSLECTVEGTSNPNLYWYRQAAGRGLQLLFYSVGIGQISSEVPQNLSASRPQDRQFILSSKKLLLSDSGFYLCAWSVGGDTEAFFGQGTRLTVV.

This chain joins TRBV4-2 and TRBJ1-6; D uncertain. V was clipped by 0 bases and J by 4 bases, with 13 bases between them. CDR3 length equals 17 residues. Germline V lookup: CDR1 LGHNA, CDR2 YNFKEQ. In DNA, the CDR3 is TGTGCCAGCAGCCAAGACAGCCGCGGGCTATATAATTCACCCCTCCACTTT. It yields the protein CASSQDSRGLYNSPLHF.

This clone was seen only a few times. V is TRBV5-1 and J is TRBJ2-1, with 13 bases fitting TRBD2. Germline trimming cut 4 bases from V and 4 bases from J; bases unmatched to any gene: 11. Germline V gives CDR1 SGHRS, CDR2 YFSETQ. The CDR3 extends over 18 amino acids. The CDR3 bases are TGCGCCAGCAGCCCCGGACTAGCGGGAGTCAATACATACAATGAGCAGTTCTTC. This gives the protein CASSPGLAGVNTYNEQFF. Variable domain in full (rest from reference TRBV5-1 and TRBJ2-1): KAGVTQTPRYLIKTRGQQVTLSCSPISGHRSVSWYQQTPGQGLQFLFEYFSETQRNKGNFPGRFSGRQFSNSRSEMNVSTLELGDSALYLCASSPGLAGVNTYNEQFFGPGTRLTVL.

The J gene is TRBJ2-6, the V gene TRBV30; 9 positions match TRBD1. This CDR3 has 19 residues. CDR1 is GTSNPN and CDR2 is SVGIG in the germline V gene (reference sequence). Trimming cost V 2 bases and J 1 base; bases outside gene matches: 12. DNA of the CDR3: TGTGCCTGGAGTCCTCCCGGGACAGGGCTACGATCTGGGGCCAACGTCCTGACTTTC. Its translation: CAWSPPGTGLRSGANVLTF.

The chain combines TRBV29-1 with TRBJ2-1; 11 bases line up with TRBD2. The germline V gene has CDR1 SQVTM and CDR2 ANQGSEA. V shed 7 bases, J shed 4 bases, and the junction held 12 bases outside the gene matches. The CDR3 has 16 residues. In DNA, the CDR3 is TGCAGCGCCGCGCCTACAGTAGCGGGAGGGTACAATGAGCAGTTCTTC. It codes for CSAAPTVAGGYNEQFF.

This chain links TRBV19 with TRBJ2-3, with TRBD1 identical over 7 bases. From germline, CDR1 is LNHDA and CDR2 SQIVND (reference sequence). CDR3 length: 15 residues. The V segment lost 5 bases and the J segment 3 bases; nucleotides outside the gene matches: 8. CDR3 sequence: CASSLRQGGTDTQYF. The CDR3, as DNA: TGTGCCAGTAGTCTTAGACAGGGCGGAACAGATACGCAGTATTTT.

This clone has only a few counts. The rearrangement uses TRBV7-2 and TRBJ2-2, with D possibly being TRBD2 (5 bases). Trimming stripped 6 bases from V and 0 bases from J, with 11 bases between. This CDR3 has 15 residues. The germline CDR1 and CDR2 sequences are SGHTA and FQGNSA. Here the CDR3 DNA reads TGTGCCAGCAGTGGCGGACTTCCGAACACCGGGGAGCTGTTTTTT. This codes for CASSGGLPNTGELFF.

The V and J genes are TRBV7-9 and TRBJ2-3; D is undetermined. V dropped 5 bases and J dropped 7 bases, with 25 bases sitting between them. Germline CDR1 SEHNR, CDR2 FQNEAQ (reference sequence). This CDR3 contains 17 residues. The CDR3 spells CASSLPRGSRTPNTQYF. The CDR3 DNA follows: TGTGCCAGCAGCCTCCCCCGTGGGTCGCGGACCCCGAATACGCAGTATTTT.

The rearrangement joins TRBV30 to TRBJ1-4, with D tentatively TRBD1 (5 bases). Trimming stripped 5 bases from V and 4 bases from J, with 11 bases between. The CDR3 covers 13 residues. Germline V gene data show CDR1 as GTSNPN and CDR2 as SVGIG (reference sequence). This CDR3 reads CAWGRGDNEKLFF. DNA for the CDR3: TGTGCCTGGGGAAGGGGAGATAATGAAAAACTGTTTTTT. Using reference TRBV30 and TRBJ1-4 for the parts outside the CDR3, the full variable domain is SQTIHQWPATLVQPVGSPLSLECTVEGTSNPNLYWYRQAAGRGLQLLFYSVGIGQISSEVPQNLSASRPQDRQFILSSKKLLLSDSGFYLCAWGRGDNEKLFFGSGTQLSVL.

This chain links TRBV28 with TRBJ2-7; no firm D call. Trimming cost V 11 bases and J 5 bases, with 10 bases left between them. The germline CDR1 and CDR2 sequences are MDHEN and SYDVKM. The CDR3 is made up of 10 amino acids. DNA for the CDR3: TGTGCCTCGCGGCAGAACGAGCAGTACTTC. It specifies CASRQNEQYF.

This clone appeared a few times. The chain employs TRBV5-1 and TRBJ2-5, with D unresolved. V was clipped by 4 bases and J by 5 bases, with 15 bases between them. The CDR3 extends over 14 amino acids. CDR1 and CDR2 (germline): SGHRS, YFSETQ. The CDR3 sequence: CASSRAPVGETQYF. CDR3 DNA sequence: TGCGCCAGCAGCCGGGCCCCAGTGGGGGAGACCCAGTACTTC.

This sequence joins TRBV14 and TRBJ1-1, with D unclear. The CDR3 extends over 11 amino acids. The V gene's germline CDR1 is SGHDN and CDR2 FVKESK. V lost 3 bases, J lost 7 bases, and 6 bases lay in between. DNA for the CDR3: TGTGCCAGCAGCCAGACGGTTGAAGCTTTCTTT. It is translated as CASSQTVEAFF. The full variable domain, with the rest looked up from reference TRBV14 and TRBJ1-1, is EAGVTQFPSHSVIEKGQTVTLRCDPISGHDNLYWYRRVMGKEIKFLLHFVKESKQDESGMPNNRFLAERTGGTYSTLKVQPAELEDSGVYFCASSQTVEAFFGQGTRLTVV.

The table lists this clone with many counts. The V gene is TRBV6-6, the J gene TRBJ2-1; D might be TRBD2 (5 bases). CDR1 is MNHNY, CDR2 SVGAGI, per germline (reference sequence). This CDR3 spans 12 amino acids. V gave up 6 bases and J gave up 7 bases, with 10 bases separating them. The CDR3 is CASSTSGNEQFF. CDR3 nucleotides: TGTGCCAGCAGCACTAGTGGGAATGAGCAGTTCTTC.

Concerning this clone: Other DNA variants within this sample encode the same CDR3. The chain is built from TRBV30 and TRBJ1-2; D is unclear. The CDR3 spans 12 residues. Trimming pared 1 base from V and 4 bases from J, leaving 7 bases between. CDR1 is GTSNPN, CDR2 SVGIG, per germline (reference sequence). The CDR3 DNA is TGTGCCTGGAGTGGAGCCAGCTATGGCTACACCTTC. Protein: CAWSGASYGYTF. The complete variable domain, with remaining parts taken from reference TRBV30 and TRBJ1-2, reads SQTIHQWPATLVQPVGSPLSLECTVEGTSNPNLYWYRQAAGRGLQLLFYSVGIGQISSEVPQNLSASRPQDRQFILSSKKLLLSDSGFYLCAWSGASYGYTFGSGTRLTVV.

V usage is TRBV9 and J usage is TRBJ2-3; D could derive from TRBD1 or TRBD2 (5 bases each). The germline V gene has CDR1 SGDLS and CDR2 YYNGEE. The CDR3 has 14 residues. The V gene lost 3 bases and the J gene lost 6 bases, with 14 bases spanning the gap. The CDR3 DNA is TGTGCCAGCAGCGCCCCCGGGGCCGGGGATACGCAGTATTTT. This sequence encodes CASSAPGAGDTQYF. Full variable domain (remainder filled in from reference TRBV9 and TRBJ2-3): DSGVTQTPKHLITATGQRVTLRCSPRSGDLSVYWYQQSLDQGLQFLIQYYNGEERAKGNILERFSAQQFPDLHSELNLSSLELGDSALYFCASSAPGAGDTQYFGPGTRLTVL.

This clone was counted between two and nine times. The chain employs TRBV28 and TRBJ2-7; 8 bases match TRBD1. Germline trimming cut 5 bases from V and 3 bases from J; bases unmatched to any gene: 12. Germline V gene sequence: CDR1 MDHEN, CDR2 SYDVKM. This CDR3 comprises 16 residues. CDR3 coding DNA: TGTGCCAGCAGTCTCTACCCCCGGGACAGGCTCTACGAGCAGTACTTC. It translates to CASSLYPRDRLYEQYF.

The genes are TRBV5-1 and TRBJ2-2, with D possibly being TRBD2 (7 bases). V was trimmed by 0 bases and J by 5 bases, leaving 11 bases between them. The germline gives CDR1 SGHRS, CDR2 YFSETQ. This CDR3 spans 15 amino acids. The CDR3 DNA is TGCGCCAGCAGCTTGGATGCGGGGGCGACCGGGGAGCTGTTTTTT. This codes for CASSLDAGATGELFF.

This clone was picked up a small number of times. Other DNA sequences from this sample encode an identical CDR3 as well. DNA of the CDR3: TGCGCCAGCAGCGTCCTGACAGGTAGCACAGATACGCAGTATTTT. It encodes CASSVLTGSTDTQYF. This rearrangement joins TRBV5-1 to TRBJ2-3, with a weak D call TRBD1 (6 bases). Germline loops: CDR1 SGHRS, CDR2 YFSETQ. This CDR3 is built from 15 residues. V lost 4 bases and J lost 0, with 12 bases in between.

The V and J genes are TRBV29-1 and TRBJ2-1; either TRBD1 or TRBD2 may fit D (5 bases each). Trimming stripped 6 bases from V and 4 bases from J, with 13 bases between. This CDR3 contains 13 residues. Germline V gene sequence: CDR1 SQVTM, CDR2 ANQGSEA. This CDR3 is CSVGRLTYNEQFF. The CDR3 DNA is TGCAGCGTGGGACGGCTCACATACAATGAGCAGTTCTTC.

This clone was detected a few times. This rearrangement joins TRBV6-1 to TRBJ1-2, with 10 positions matching TRBD1. The germline V gene encodes CDR1 MNHNS and CDR2 SASEGT. CDR3 length: 17 residues. After removal of 3 bases from V and 2 bases from J, the junction contained 9 bases not matched to a gene. CDR3: CASSDPLGGQGNYGYTF. The CDR3 region has the DNA TGTGCCAGCAGTGATCCGTTGGGGGGACAGGGGAACTATGGCTACACCTTC.

The V and J genes are TRBV28 and TRBJ2-7; D may correspond to TRBD1 or TRBD2 (6 bases each). V lost 2 bases, J lost 4 bases, and 15 bases lay in between. Germline V CDR1 and CDR2: MDHEN, SYDVKM. The CDR3 has 15 amino acids. The CDR3 DNA reads TGTGCCAGCAGTTTAGGAGGGCAGGGGCGGTACGAGCAGTACTTC. Its translation: CASSLGGQGRYEQYF. Full variable domain (rest looked up from reference TRBV28 and TRBJ2-7): DVKVTQSSRYLVKRTGEKVFLECVQDMDHENMFWYRQDPGLGLRLIYFSYDVKMKEKGDIPEGYSVSREKKERFSLILESASTNQTSMYLCASSLGGQGRYEQYFGPGTRLTVT.

This clone has only a few counts. V is TRBV30 and J is TRBJ1-1; TRBD1 matches 8 bases. V lost 3 bases to trimming and J lost 2 bases; unmatched junction nucleotides: 5. CDR3 length: 14 amino acids. Per germline, CDR1 GTSNPN and CDR2 SVGIG (reference sequence). For the CDR3, the DNA is TGTGCCTGGAGCCCGGACAGGGCCAACACTGAAGCTTTCTTT. The encoded protein is CAWSPDRANTEAFF.

The chain combines TRBV18 with TRBJ2-1; tentative D call: TRBD1 (6 bases). The V end was cut by 3 bases, the J end by 5 bases, with 17 bases between. Germline CDR1 reads KGHSH; CDR2 reads LQKENI. This CDR3 has 16 residues. The CDR3 nucleotides are TGTGCCAGCTCACCGAGGAGAACAGGGTTAAACAATGAGCAGTTCTTC. Translated: CASSPRRTGLNNEQFF.

This clone was found once. The chain joins TRBV11-2 to TRBJ2-1, with 13 bases aligning to TRBD2. CDR1 and CDR2 from the germline V gene are SGHAT and FQNNGV. Trimming removed 5 bases from V and 6 bases from J; junction bases left unmatched: 7. The CDR3 runs 16 residues. The CDR3: CASSSRGTSGINEQFF. CDR3 nucleotide sequence: TGTGCCAGCAGCAGCCGGGGGACTAGCGGGATCAATGAGCAGTTCTTC.

The gene calls are TRBV9 and TRBJ2-1; D uncertain. V dropped 5 bases and J dropped 5 bases, with 14 bases sitting between them. The CDR3 covers 14 residues. CDR1 and CDR2 (germline): SGDLS, YYNGEE. This chain's CDR3 is CASSYGGSHNEQFF. CDR3 coding DNA: TGTGCCAGCAGTTACGGCGGTTCACACAATGAGCAGTTCTTC.

The chain combines TRBV6-5 with TRBJ2-7; 12 nucleotides align to TRBD2. Germline-derived CDR1 and CDR2 are MNHEY and SVGAGI. The trim removed 1 base at V and 5 bases at J, leaving 6 bases unmatched. This CDR3 is 16 amino acids long. The CDR3 sequence: CASSYLTSGGRNEQYF. The CDR3 nucleotides are TGTGCCAGCAGTTACTTGACTAGCGGGGGACGTAACGAGCAGTACTTC.

This clone was counted a few times. This sequence joins TRBV29-1 and TRBJ2-2; the D gene is possibly TRBD1 (6 bases). The V end lost 3 bases, the J end lost 2 bases, and 10 bases lay between the germline ends. The CDR3 is 14 amino acids. CDR1 and CDR2 from the germline V gene are SQVTM and ANQGSEA. The CDR3 spells CSVELGGNTGELFF. The CDR3 nucleotides are TGCAGCGTTGAGTTAGGGGGAAACACCGGGGAGCTGTTTTTT.

The chain combines TRBV6-5 with TRBJ2-5, with no clear D. V was cut by 6 bases and J by 5 bases, with 13 bases left in between. Looked up from germline, CDR1 is MNHEY and CDR2 is SVGAGI. This CDR3 comprises 13 residues. The CDR3 nucleotides are TGTGCCAGCAGGAAGGGAACTTGGGAGACCCAGTACTTC. This gives the protein CASRKGTWETQYF.

The chain links TRBV29-1 to TRBJ1-2; 7 nucleotides line up with TRBD1. Per the germline V gene, CDR1 is SQVTM and CDR2 is ANQGSEA. This CDR3 has 12 residues. Trimming cost V 8 bases and J 8 bases; bases outside gene matches: 11. CDR3 loop: CSFATGQGGYTF. The DNA of the CDR3 is TGCAGCTTCGCGACAGGGCAAGGAGGCTACACCTTC. Based on the CDR3 plus reference TRBV29-1 and TRBJ1-2, the full variable domain is SAVISQKPSRDICQRGTSLTIQCQVDSQVTMMFWYRQQPGQSLTLIATANQGSEATYESGFVIDKFPISRPNLTFSTLTVSNMSPEDSSIYLCSFATGQGGYTFGSGTRLTVV.